The 13 T cell receptor beta chains in this list originate from one sample, sequenced in a study of T cells in Graves' hyperthyroidism and ophthalmopathy. The CDR3 regions of TCR beta were amplified from RNA transcripts. HTBI primers were employed in a first-round RT-PCR of the TCR CDR3. A single record per CDR3 protein comes from TCRdb applying MiXCR to the multiplex PCR reads. In the table there are hundreds of thousands of distinct CDR3 sequences, 30% to 40% of which are singletons. Sequenced material: blood. The receptors derive from a woman in her 40s with Graves' hyperthyroidism.

V is TRBV7-2 and J is TRBJ2-2; tentatively, D is TRBD1 or TRBD2 (5 bases each). The CDR3 loop spans 17 amino acids. The V gene's germline CDR1 is SGHTA and CDR2 FQGNSA. V lost 2 bases and J 3 bases, leaving 16 bases between the germline ends. The DNA for the CDR3 is TGTGCCAGCAGCTTATGGGGGTGGACGAGGGACACCGGGGAGCTGTTTTTT. Translation gives CASSLWGWTRDTGELFF.

This chain joins TRBV11-1 and TRBJ2-3; D is unclear. The V gene lost 1 base and the J gene lost 7 bases, with 6 bases spanning the gap. Germline assignment: CDR1 SGHAT and CDR2 FQDESV (reference sequence). The CDR3 extends over 12 amino acids. The CDR3 is CASSLGSHTQYF. CDR3 nucleotides: TGTGCCAGCAGCTTAGGAAGCCATACGCAGTATTTT.

This clonotype has only a few counts. V usage is TRBV3-1 and J usage is TRBJ1-1; 10 bases agree with TRBD1. Losses at the gene ends were 4 bases for V and 1 base for J; bases not matched to a gene: 9. Germline V gene data show CDR1 as LGHDT and CDR2 as YNNKEL (reference sequence). The CDR3 covers 17 residues. CDR3 in amino acids: CASSRTGTGVQNTEAFF. CDR3 coding DNA: TGTGCCAGCAGCCGAACCGGGACAGGGGTCCAGAACACTGAAGCTTTCTTT.

This clonotype was recorded many times. The chain has TRBV7-9 and TRBJ1-1; D perhaps matches TRBD1 (6 bases). The CDR3 spans 15 residues. The V gene lost 8 bases and the J gene lost 10 bases, with 26 bases spanning the gap. The germline V gene encodes CDR1 SEHNR and CDR2 FQNEAQ (reference sequence). CDR3 sequence reads: CASSSPGITGQSAFF. DNA of the CDR3: TGTGCCAGCTCTTCGCCCGGGATAACAGGGCAATCAGCTTTCTTT.

This clonotype was detected ten times or more. The chain is built from TRBV7-9 and TRBJ1-2; the D gene is possibly TRBD1 (6 bases). The germline CDR1 and CDR2 sequences are SEHNR and FQNEAQ (reference sequence). This CDR3 contains 15 residues. V was clipped by 6 bases and J by 3 bases, with 17 bases between them. In nucleotides, the CDR3 is TGTGCCAGCAGATCACAGGGCTTTACGGACTATGGCTACACCTTC. It translates to CASRSQGFTDYGYTF.

This clonotype appeared many times. The CDR3 nucleotides read TGTGCCATCAGTGAGGGACAGGGGGCCACTGAAGCTTTCTTT. It encodes CAISEGQGATEAFF. The V and J genes are TRBV10-3 and TRBJ1-1, with 11 positions matching TRBD1. V was clipped by 2 bases and J by 4 bases; unmatched bases: 0. The CDR3 is 14 amino acids. CDR1 ENHRY and CDR2 SYGVKD come from the germline V gene.

This rearrangement joins TRBV20-1 to TRBJ2-7; a possible D gene is TRBD2 (6 bases). This CDR3 contains 12 residues. Germline CDR1 reads DFQATT; CDR2 reads SNEGSKA (reference sequence). Between the trimmed V and J ends, which lost 6 bases and 4 bases, there was a span of 13 bases. CDR3 nucleotide sequence: TGCAGTGCAGGAGGGCCGGTGTACGAGCAGTACTTC. Translation: CSAGGPVYEQYF.

This clonotype was detected ten times or more. This chain joins TRBV2 and TRBJ1-5, with D possibly being TRBD1 (6 bases). The CDR3 spans 16 residues. Trimming stripped 7 bases from V and 1 base from J, with 17 bases between. Germline V CDR1 and CDR2: SNHLY, FYNNEI. CDR3 sequence reads: CASTLVGGLSNQPQHF. CDR3 in DNA: TGTGCCAGCACATTGGTAGGGGGTCTCAGCAATCAGCCCCAGCATTTT.

A few counts support this clonotype. The V call is TRBV11-2, the J call TRBJ2-7, with a possible D match to TRBD2 (5 bases). V gave up 1 base and J gave up 0 bases, with 13 bases separating them. The CDR3 contains 16 residues. Looked up from germline, CDR1 is SGHAT and CDR2 is FQNNGV. This chain's CDR3 is CASSLVPAAISYEQYF. The CDR3 nucleotides read TGTGCCAGCAGCTTAGTACCAGCGGCCATCTCCTACGAGCAGTACTTC. Drawing the rest from reference TRBV11-2 and TRBJ2-7, the complete variable domain is EAGVAQSPRYKIIEKRQSVAFWCNPISGHATLYWYQQILGQGPKLLIQFQNNGVVDDSQLPKDRFSAERLKGVDSTLKIQPAKLEDSAVYLCASSLVPAAISYEQYFGPGTRLTVT.

This clonotype occurred many times. This chain links TRBV10-3 with TRBJ1-2; D uncertain. Trimming took off 4 bases at V and 5 bases at J, with 8 bases between the two ends. The V gene's germline CDR1 is ENHRY and CDR2 SYGVKD. The CDR3 runs 12 residues. This CDR3 is CAISGLTYGYTF. In nucleotides, the CDR3 is TGTGCCATCAGTGGACTGACATATGGCTACACCTTC.

This clonotype was seen at least ten times. The chain employs TRBV29-1 and TRBJ2-7; 11 bases fit TRBD2. Germline V CDR1 and CDR2: SQVTM, ANQGSEA. The CDR3 consists of 14 residues. V lost 5 bases and J lost 5; bases outside the gene matches: 8. CDR3 in amino acids: CSVSIAGGPNEQYF. CDR3 bases: TGCAGCGTTTCGATAGCGGGGGGGCCCAACGAGCAGTACTTC.

The rearrangement uses TRBV5-1 and TRBJ2-5; 11 bases fit TRBD2. This CDR3 comprises 20 residues. Looked up from germline, CDR1 is SGHRS and CDR2 is YFSETQ. The trim removed 4 bases at V and 5 bases at J, leaving 22 bases unmatched. CDR3 protein: CASSQDRELAGATRRETQYF. The CDR3 DNA reads as TGCGCCAGCAGCCAAGATCGTGAACTAGCGGGAGCGACCAGGCGCGAGACCCAGTACTTC.

In its sample, this clonotype was seen a few times. V and J are TRBV7-2 and TRBJ1-6; 7 nucleotides align to TRBD1. This CDR3 has 15 residues. With V trimmed by 3 bases and J by 8 bases, 7 bases remained unmatched. The germline gives CDR1 SGHTA, CDR2 FQGNSA. This chain's CDR3 is CASSFRTGEDSPLHF. As DNA, the CDR3 is TGTGCCAGCAGCTTCCGGACAGGAGAAGATTCACCCCTCCACTTT.